The 27 T cell receptor beta chains below come from one sample, sequenced in a study of metastatic and nonmetastatic thyroid tumors (TCRdb year 2020). The library was produced with PCR. Sequencer: Illumina HiSeq 4000. Using fastp trimming at Q25 and MiXCR clonotype assembly, TCRdb reanalyzed the public sequencing data and kept in-frame beta chains. Across this sample there are about 92,000 clones, with about 15% seen only once. The leading ten clones occupy around 3.3% of the sample. No treatment had been received by any patient before thyroid surgery. The specimen sequenced was blood. The receptors were sampled from a female donor with papillary thyroid cancer or a benign thyroid nodule (not recorded which). Some clones in this sample may be carry-over from other donors' samples.

The chain links TRBV9 to TRBJ1-6, with a weak D call TRBD1 (5 bases). Trimming took 0 bases from V and 7 from J, leaving 11 bases between them. The CDR3 is 15 residues long. Looked up from germline, CDR1 is SGDLS and CDR2 is YYNGEE. The CDR3 loop is CASSVASAGNSPLHF. CDR3 in DNA: TGTGCCAGCAGCGTAGCCTCGGCAGGGAATTCACCCCTCCACTTT.

This clone was observed at least ten times. The V gene is TRBV7-3, the J gene TRBJ1-5; TRBD1 agrees at 11 bases. V shed 4 bases and J 4 bases; nucleotides not matched to a gene: 3. The CDR3 spans 15 residues. Germline CDR1 SGHTA, CDR2 FQGTGA. The CDR3 protein is CASSSGTGGNQPQHF. The CDR3 DNA sequence: TGTGCCAGCAGCTCCGGGACAGGGGGTAATCAGCCCCAGCATTTT.

This clone was detected many times. The chain uses TRBV6-1 and TRBJ1-6; D is uncertain. V lost 6 bases to trimming and J lost 0 bases, with 9 bases between them. This CDR3 contains 15 residues. From germline, CDR1 is MNHNS and CDR2 SASEGT. CDR3 protein: CASRGTSSYNSPLHF. For the CDR3, the DNA is TGTGCCAGCAGAGGTACGAGCTCCTATAATTCACCCCTCCACTTT.

This clone was recorded many times. This sample includes further DNA sequences coding for the same CDR3. The chain has TRBV19 and TRBJ2-1; D is perhaps TRBD2 (6 bases). With 3 bases removed from V and 5 bases from J, the gap between germline ends came to 8 bases. This CDR3 is built from 13 residues. Germline CDR1 and CDR2: LNHDA and SQIVND (reference sequence). Written as DNA, the CDR3 is TGTGCCAGTAGTATTTTAGCGGACAATGAGCAGTTCTTC. This sequence encodes CASSILADNEQFF.

J is TRBJ1-2 and V is TRBV18, with D unresolved. V was clipped by 3 bases and J by 6 bases, with 11 bases between them. Germline lookup yields CDR1 KGHSH and CDR2 LQKENI. The CDR3 contains 13 residues. The CDR3 loop reads CASSPSGVNGYTF. CDR3 DNA: TGTGCCAGCTCACCCTCCGGGGTTAATGGCTACACCTTC.

The V gene is TRBV4-1, the J gene TRBJ1-1; TRBD1 might be the D (5 bases). Germline V gene sequence: CDR1 MGHRA, CDR2 YSYEKL. The CDR3 contains 15 residues. V was cut by 0 bases and J by 2 bases, with 10 bases left in between. The CDR3 protein is CASSQDPGTNTEAFF. The CDR3 DNA is TGCGCCAGCAGCCAAGATCCCGGGACCAACACTGAAGCTTTCTTT.

In its sample, this clone was seen many times. The chain carries TRBV20-1 and TRBJ2-7; TRBD2 might be the D (6 bases). Germline V lookup: CDR1 DFQATT, CDR2 SNEGSKA (reference sequence). Deletions cut 4 bases from V and 3 bases from J, with 13 bases between. The CDR3 sequence is 13 residues long. CDR3 bases: TGCAGTGCTACTATAGCGGTCGGCTACGAGCAGTACTTC. Translated, it gives CSATIAVGYEQYF.

In regard to this clone: A much more abundant neighbour one base away suggests this may be a read error. The chain combines TRBV5-1 with TRBJ2-5; D might be TRBD2 (6 bases). V shed 0 bases and J shed 5 bases, with 14 bases lying between them. Looked up from germline, CDR1 is SGHRS and CDR2 is YFSETQ. This CDR3 region has 15 residues. In DNA, the CDR3 is TGCGCCAGCAGCTTGGCGGAGGGGAATGAGGAGACCCAGTACTTC. Encoded protein: CASSLAEGNEETQYF.

Only a few counts were recorded for this clone. This may be a read error, as it is one base from a much larger clone. The rearrangement joins TRBV10-3 to TRBJ1-1; unclear D gene. This CDR3 has 14 residues. Germline CDR1 ENHRY, CDR2 SYGVKD. V was clipped by 4 bases and J by 2 bases, with 11 bases between them. The CDR3 bases are TGTGCCATCAGTGGGCGGGTGCCCAACACTGAAGCTTTCTTT. This gives the protein CAISGRVPNTEAFF.

At least ten counts were recorded for this clone. The rearrangement uses TRBV19 and TRBJ1-4, with D uncertain. V was clipped by 5 bases and J by 8 bases, with 12 bases between them. CDR3 length: 13 amino acids. CDR1 and CDR2 (germline): LNHDA, SQIVND (reference sequence). The CDR3 nucleotides are TGTGCCAGTAGTCCGGATCCACGAGAAAAACTGTTTTTT. Translation: CASSPDPREKLFF.

Turning to this clone: This may come from a read error, since a much larger clone is one base off. The chain couples TRBV14 to TRBJ2-6; D remains unclear. This CDR3 spans 19 amino acids. The germline V gene has CDR1 SGHDN and CDR2 FVKESK. The CDR3 DNA follows: TGTGCCAACAGCCAATTCAACCGGCTGCTGAGCTCTGGGGCCAACGTCCTGACTTTC. Translation: CANSQFNRLLSSGANVLTF.

The sample holds many counts of this clone. As DNA, the CDR3 is TGCGCCAGCAGCCGCAGGACAGGTCAAGAGACCCAGTACTTC. Amino acids: CASSRRTGQETQYF. The chain couples TRBV5-1 to TRBJ2-5, with 7 bases lining up with TRBD1. The junction had 5 bases not matched to a gene; V was cut back by 4 bases and J by 2 bases. The length of the CDR3 is 14 residues. Germline V gene lookup returns CDR1 SGHRS and CDR2 YFSETQ.

This clone was observed many times. At one end, the junction sequence differs from germline, possibly due to a read error. The chain joins TRBV7-7 to TRBJ2-3; the D is unclear. CDR3 length: 15 amino acids. Germline lookup yields CDR1 SSHAT and CDR2 FNYEAQ (reference sequence). The CDR3 DNA is TGTGCTAGCAGCTTAGGCCCCTTGAGCACAGATACGCAGTATTTT. This translates into CASSLGPLSTDTQYF.

A word on this clone: An end of the junction differs from the germline gene, which may be a read error. Other nucleotide sequences in the sample specify the same CDR3. CDR3 region: CASSPYVNTEAFF. The CDR3, as DNA: TGTGCCAGCAGCCCCTACGTGAACACTGAAGCTTTCTTC. The chain uses TRBV5-4 and TRBJ1-1; D gene uncertain. The CDR3 consists of 13 residues. CDR1 SGHNT and CDR2 YYREEE come from the germline V gene (reference sequence).

This clone was recorded at least ten times. This chain uses TRBV2 with TRBJ1-6; D not certain. This CDR3 spans 11 amino acids. Trimming pared 2 bases from V and 11 bases from J, leaving 4 bases between. Looked up from germline, CDR1 is SNHLY and CDR2 is FYNNEI. The CDR3 region is CASSEPAPLHF. CDR3 bases: TGTGCCAGCAGTGAACCGGCACCCCTCCACTTT.

The chain is built from TRBV11-1 and TRBJ1-1, with a weak D call TRBD1 (5 bases). V dropped 0 bases and J dropped 4 bases, with 9 bases sitting between them. Germline values: CDR1 SGHAT, CDR2 FQDESV (reference sequence). The CDR3 totals 14 residues. CDR3 protein: CASSLAGAFTEAFF. CDR3 bases: TGTGCCAGCAGCTTAGCAGGGGCCTTCACTGAAGCTTTCTTT.

This clone was counted only a few times. This chain connects TRBV5-1 to TRBJ2-3; D is unresolved. The CDR3 runs to 12 residues. V shed 2 bases and J shed 5 bases, with 6 bases lying between them. Germline V gives CDR1 SGHRS, CDR2 YFSETQ. CDR3 nucleotides: TGCGCCAGCAGCTTCAATTTAGATACGCAGTATTTT. Translation gives CASSFNLDTQYF.

The chain employs TRBV24-1 and TRBJ2-3; possible D gene TRBD2, 6 bases. The CDR3 contains 16 residues. Germline CDR1 and CDR2: KGHDR and SFDVKD. Deletions cut 4 bases from V and 7 bases from J, with 20 bases between. The DNA of the CDR3 is TGTGCCACCAGTGACCTGCCTCCGGGAGATGAATATACGCAGTATTTT. This sequence encodes CATSDLPPGDEYTQYF.

On this clone: Germline and junction disagree at one end, which may indicate a read error. The CDR3 DNA is TGTGTCAGCTCACCGAAGGGAGGGGGATACAATGAGCAGTTCTTC. Translating gives CVSSPKGGGYNEQFF. V gene TRBV18 combines with J gene TRBJ2-1; tentatively, D is TRBD2 (7 bases). Germline V lookup: CDR1 KGHSH, CDR2 LQKENI. The CDR3 is made up of 15 amino acids. Using reference TRBV18 and TRBJ2-1 for the parts outside the CDR3, the full variable domain is NAGVMQNPRHLVRRRGQEARLRCSPMKGHSHVYWYRQLPEEGLKFMVYLQKENIIDESGMPKERFSAEFPKEGPSILRIQQVVRGDSAAYFCVSSPKGGGYNEQFFGPGTRLTVL.

This clone came up a few times. A read error may explain this, as a much larger clone is one base away. The rearrangement joins TRBV3-1 to TRBJ1-1, with D maybe TRBD1 (6 bases). Germline-derived CDR1 and CDR2 are LGHDT and YNNKEL (reference sequence). Trimming took off 6 bases at V and 4 bases at J, with 12 bases between the two ends. The CDR3 consists of 13 residues. CDR3 amino acids: CASSPQGLTEAFF. As DNA, the CDR3 is TGTGCCAGCAGTCCTCAGGGGCTCACTGAAGCTTTCTTT.

This clone was picked up many times. This rearrangement joins TRBV19 to TRBJ1-1, with no clear D. Trimming removed 4 bases from V and 4 bases from J, with 13 bases in between. This CDR3 comprises 14 residues. CDR1 is LNHDA, CDR2 SQIVND, per germline (reference sequence). CDR3 in DNA: TGTGCCAGTAGTACCTGGGGTTATGGCACTGAAGCTTTCTTT. This gives the protein CASSTWGYGTEAFF.

V gene TRBV20-1 combines with J gene TRBJ1-1, with TRBD1 as a possible D gene (5 bases). The CDR3 extends over 16 amino acids. Trimming left V 8 bases short and J 3 bases short, with 25 bases between. CDR1 is DFQATT and CDR2 is SNEGSKA in the germline V gene (reference sequence). Written as DNA, the CDR3 is TGCAGTCCCCTCGGCGGCCCAGGTTGGGGGGACACTGAAGCTTTCTTT. This encodes CSPLGGPGWGDTEAFF.

This clone has ten or more counts. The chain employs TRBV12-3 or TRBV12-4 and TRBJ2-1, with D tentatively TRBD2 (6 bases). With 4 bases removed from V and 8 bases from J, the gap between germline ends came to 15 bases. The CDR3 totals 14 residues. The DNA for the CDR3 is TGTGCCAGCAGTTATTTACTAGGAGGGGATGAGCAGTTCTTC. Residues: CASSYLLGGDEQFF.

In its sample, this clone was seen many times. V is TRBV2 and J is TRBJ2-5; 12 nucleotides align to TRBD2. Trimming at V came to 8 bases and at J to 3 bases, leaving 7 bases not matched to a gene. Germline CDR1 SNHLY, CDR2 FYNNEI. This CDR3 spans 15 amino acids. In nucleotides, the CDR3 is TGTGCCAGCTGGCTTAGACTAGCGGGGGAAGAGACCCAGTACTTC. Translation: CASWLRLAGEETQYF.

The gene calls are TRBV9 and TRBJ2-3; D is possibly TRBD1 (5 bases). Germline V CDR1 and CDR2: SGDLS, YYNGEE. This CDR3 has 15 residues. V was clipped by 0 bases and J by 2 bases, with 10 bases between them. The DNA for the CDR3 is TGTGCCAGCAGCGTAGGGGGCGGATTCACAGATACGCAGTATTTT. Translating gives CASSVGGGFTDTQYF.

On this clone: A much larger clone differs by one base, so this may be a read error. This chain connects TRBV20-1 to TRBJ2-7, with 8 bases matching TRBD1. The CDR3 contains 14 residues. CDR1 DFQATT and CDR2 SNEGSKA come from the germline V gene (reference sequence). V lost 3 bases to trimming and J lost 0 bases; unmatched junction nucleotides: 4. The DNA of the CDR3 is TGCAGTGCTAGTGATACAGGGGGCTCCTACGAGCAGTACTTC. Protein: CSASDTGGSYEQYF.

The sample holds many counts of this clone. The CDR3 spells CASSIDRQIYNEQFF. The CDR3 region has the DNA TGTGCCAGTAGTATAGACAGACAGATATACAATGAGCAGTTCTTC. The chain uses TRBV19 and TRBJ2-1, with a tentative D call TRBD1 (5 bases). Per the germline V gene, CDR1 is LNHDA and CDR2 is SQIVND (reference sequence). V lost 0 bases, J lost 4 bases, and 10 bases lay in between. CDR3 length: 15 residues.